This T cell receptor (beta chain) is drawn from a study of blood T cells in healthy people across ages (dated by TCRdb to 2013 to 2016). Turning to the overall study: Template switching captured roughly one uniquely barcoded TCR beta cDNA molecule per two T cells in model experiments. Two additional independent replicas of 1 million unique cDNA reads from the same blood draw were analyzed for two donors (one aged 18 to 29 and one aged 80 or older). Donors of different ages were randomly distributed across sequencing lanes to avoid experimental bias. Age-related changes in TCR beta repertoire diversity were measured in the study by deep sequencing normalized with unique cDNA molecular identifiers. The donors were divided into four age groups: young (average approximately 16 years), middle-aged (approximately 41), aged (around 67) and long-lived (82). On the study overall, not on this receptor specifically: Because donor CMV infection status was unknown, age-related changes in expanded clonotypes were potentially confounded. Since profiling was done on bulk unsorted PBMCs, naive and antigen-experienced compartments could not be conclusively compared. Total diversity estimates from one million sequenced T cells were considered lower bounds and underestimates. A strong correlation was found between observed TCR beta diversity and the percentage of naive T cells measured by flow cytometry. The long-lived group showed more naive CD4+ T cells, fewer expanded clones and increased TCR diversity than the aged group, suggesting age selection. As age increased, observed TCR beta diversity per million T cells dropped in a roughly linear way, and a significant reduction was already evident by age around 41.

Libraries were constructed by 5' RACE. The listed sequencing device is Illumina HiSeq 2500. A second PCR of roughly 6 to 11 cycles was run with a J-beta primer mix and a sample-barcoded 5' primer. Each TCR beta cDNA molecule received a unique molecular identifier from a template-switch 5' adaptor carrying 12 random nucleotides. At least 2.5 million CDR3-containing paired-end reads were obtained from each sample. The Mint cDNA synthesis kit, primed by a TRBC-specific oligonucleotide, was used to synthesize first-strand cDNA from all RNA. After uracil-DNA glycosylase treatment, a first 18-cycle PCR used universal primers M1SS and BC2_uni_R on all cDNA. In the authors' own workflow: For normalization, 1 million high-quality reads were randomly selected from each sample, with every read carrying a distinct molecular identifier. Instead of being binned into consensus sequences, reads with shared molecular identifiers were discarded. CDR3 identification, clonotype clustering and error correction used MiTCR with a Q25 quality threshold and the strictest error-elimination algorithm. A nonparametric unseen species model with Euler transformation was used to estimate a lower bound on total TCR beta diversity. TCRdb handled the public reads itself, with Q25 trimming in fastp and clone calling in MiXCR, and kept productive beta chains. Records with the same CDR3 protein are collapsed into one entry carrying the most frequent genes and DNA. In this record, the V and J calls reflect TCRdb's handling and not the investigators' own analysis. Counted in this sample were approximately 800,000 distinct CDR3 sequences; about 53% of them appeared once. The ten biggest clones cover approximately 40% of the sample.

The germline V gene sets CDR1 to SGDLS and CDR2 to YYNGEE. The CDR3 spans 15 residues, from the cysteine through the phenylalanine. Only CDR3 DNA is held: 45 bases, read in frame from base 1. V drops 0 bases and J drops 5 bases, leaving 14 bases in between. Concerning this clonotype itself: This receptor's antigen is unknown. Base-call qualities are not available, and no considerably larger clone is one nucleotide away.

Systemically healthy Caucasian individuals from Russia, 35 to 50 in total and aged roughly 6 to 95 years, were included as donors. About 9.6 milliliters of peripheral blood were collected from each donor into EDTA-treated Vacutainer tubes. Ficoll-Paque density-gradient centrifugation was used to isolate PBMCs, with at least 6.5 million per sample. Trizol reagent was used to extract total RNA from the PBMCs, yielding at least 6 micrograms per sample. For every donor, an aliquot of PBMCs went through flow cytometry to measure the percentages of naive CD45RAhigh/CD27high T cells. This TCR derives from a man aged 80 or over in good health. The sample taken for sequencing was blood. The chain uses TRBV9 and TRBJ1-1, with TRBD1 perhaps the D gene, on 5 matching bases. The CDR3 protein is CASSVEGREGTEAFF. Read as DNA, the sequence is TGTGCCAGCAGCGTAGAAGGCAGGGAGGGGACTGAAGCTTTCTTT.